The next 20 T cell receptor beta chains were all read from a single sample in a study of human T cells and chemical hapten exposure. Time point meaning: patch test 3, about 24 weeks after DPC sensitization. As for treatment: therapeutic diphenylcyclopropenone sensitization with weekly scalp DPC. Each CDR3 protein gets one entry after TCRdb re-called the RACE reads with MiXCR. This table has roughly 71,000 distinct CDR3 sequences, approximately 12% appearing once. Specimen: whole blood, collected in connection with sensitization to the hapten diphenylcyclopropenone (DPC). These receptors originate from a woman between 50 and 59 years old with alopecia areata. Some clones in this sample may be carry-over from other donors' samples.

Regarding this clonotype: The junction departs from the called germline gene at one end, perhaps through a read error. The V and J genes are TRBV7-9 and TRBJ2-3; TRBD2 aligns across 9 bases. Germline V gene data show CDR1 as SEHNR and CDR2 as FQNEAQ (reference sequence). CDR3 length equals 15 residues. As DNA, the CDR3 is TGTGACAGCAGCTTACTAGCGGGTAGCACAGATACGCAGTATTTT. Residues: CDSSLLAGSTDTQYF.

About this clonotype: Since a much larger clone is just one base distant, this may be a read error. The chain couples TRBV4-1 to TRBJ1-3; 8 bases match TRBD1. This CDR3 comprises 14 residues. Germline V lookup: CDR1 MGHRA, CDR2 YSYEKL. The CDR3 here is CASGHGQGRNSIYF. The CDR3 DNA is TGCGCCAGCGGACACGGACAGGGTAGAAACTCCATATATTTT.

This clonotype was observed many times. The chain links TRBV6-2 or TRBV6-3 to TRBJ1-1; D is undetermined. Germline assignment: CDR1 MNHEY and CDR2 SVGEGT. This CDR3 contains 16 residues. The V end lost 2 bases, the J end lost 5 bases, and 18 bases lay between the germline ends. Written as DNA, the CDR3 is TGTGCCAGCAGTTACCCTAAGGAGGGAAAGTGGACTGAAGCTTTCTTT. Residues: CASSYPKEGKWTEAFF.

This clonotype turned up a few times. The chain joins TRBV7-8 to TRBJ2-1, with D tentatively TRBD2 (6 bases). The CDR3 has 13 residues. Trimming shortened V by 1 base and J by 15 bases, and 16 bases separated the two germline ends. From germline, CDR1 is SGHVS and CDR2 FQNEAQ. In nucleotides, the CDR3 is TGTGCCAGCAGCTTAGGATTGGAGGGGAGGCTGTTCTTC. Its translation: CASSLGLEGRLFF.

This clonotype was counted at least ten times. V gene TRBV7-9 combines with J gene TRBJ2-3; 9 bases are a match to TRBD2. Trimming cost V 1 base and J 4 bases; bases outside gene matches: 6. The CDR3 spans 16 residues. Germline-derived CDR1 and CDR2 are SEHNR and FQNEAQ (reference sequence). As DNA, the CDR3 is TGTGCCAGCAGCTTAGACCTGACTAGCGGATCAGATACGCAGTATTTT. It codes for CASSLDLTSGSDTQYF.

There are many counts of this clonotype. This sequence joins TRBV28 and TRBJ2-1, with TRBD2 identical over 8 bases. J was trimmed by 8 bases and V by 7 bases; bases with no gene match: 19. Germline loops: CDR1 MDHEN, CDR2 SYDVKM. The CDR3 length is 17 residues. The CDR3 here is CASTQSSSGRARDEQFF. The CDR3 nucleotides are TGTGCCAGCACCCAGTCTTCGTCCGGGAGGGCCAGAGATGAGCAGTTCTTC.

The chain recombines TRBV2 with TRBJ2-1; D is perhaps TRBD2 (6 bases). The germline V gene encodes CDR1 SNHLY and CDR2 FYNNEI. Trimming removed 2 bases from V and 2 bases from J, with 7 bases in between. The CDR3 consists of 14 residues. CDR3 bases: TGTGCCAGCAGTGAATTAGCGGCCTACAATGAGCAGTTCTTC. It specifies CASSELAAYNEQFF.

This clonotype was picked up many times. The rearrangement links TRBV6-2 or TRBV6-3 to TRBJ1-1; no firm D call. The CDR3 spans 13 residues. The V gene's germline CDR1 is MNHEY and CDR2 SVGEGT. Trimming shortened V by 2 bases and J by 8 bases, and 12 bases separated the two germline ends. The CDR3 DNA reads TGTGCCAGCAGTTACAAACAGCCCGAAGAAGCTTTCTTT. As protein: CASSYKQPEEAFF.

The chain links TRBV20-1 to TRBJ1-3; possibly TRBD1 for D (5 bases). Germline loops: CDR1 DFQATT, CDR2 SNEGSKA (reference sequence). Trimming removed 3 bases at V and 1 base at J, with 7 bases between. The CDR3 has 13 residues. CDR3 sequence: CSASGGSGNTIYF. The CDR3 region has the DNA TGCAGTGCTAGTGGGGGGTCTGGAAACACCATATATTTT.

This clonotype came up many times. The chain carries TRBV18 and TRBJ2-2; no clear D. Per the germline V gene, CDR1 is KGHSH and CDR2 is LQKENI. This CDR3 is 17 amino acids long. Trimming removed 3 bases from V and 0 bases from J, with 14 bases in between. The CDR3 here is CASSPTGRPPNTGELFF. CDR3 bases: TGTGCCAGCTCACCGACTGGACGGCCTCCGAACACCGGGGAGCTGTTTTTT.

This chain links TRBV14 with TRBJ2-1, with TRBD1 matching over 7 bases. The CDR3 covers 15 residues. With 3 bases clipped from V and 7 bases from J, the junction kept 9 bases outside the gene matches. The germline V gene encodes CDR1 SGHDN and CDR2 FVKESK. The CDR3 spells CASSQVQGTWNEQFF. CDR3 DNA sequence: TGTGCCAGCAGCCAGGTACAGGGGACGTGGAATGAGCAGTTCTTC.

This clonotype was seen only a few times. This chain links TRBV5-1 with TRBJ1-6; tentatively, D is TRBD1 (6 bases). Deletions cut 2 bases from V and 7 bases from J, with 13 bases between. This CDR3 contains 15 residues. The germline V gene encodes CDR1 SGHRS and CDR2 YFSETQ. Here the CDR3 reads CASSLFQGYNSPLHF. DNA of the CDR3: TGCGCCAGCAGCTTATTCCAGGGGTACAATTCACCCCTCCACTTT.

This clonotype appeared a few times. The V call is TRBV3-1, the J call TRBJ2-7; D is perhaps TRBD1 or TRBD2 (5 bases each). Between the trimmed V and J ends, which lost 6 bases and 2 bases, there was a span of 14 bases. The CDR3 loop spans 14 amino acids. In germline, CDR1 is LGHDT, CDR2 YNNKEL (reference sequence). This chain's CDR3 is CASSHGTPAYEQYF. CDR3 in DNA: TGTGCCAGCAGTCATGGGACCCCCGCCTACGAGCAGTACTTC.

This clonotype was detected a few times. The chain employs TRBV12-3 or TRBV12-4 and TRBJ2-7, with TRBD1 identical over 8 bases. This CDR3 has 13 residues. Losses at the gene ends were 6 bases for V and 4 bases for J; bases not matched to a gene: 5. The CDR3 DNA reads as TGTGCCAGCAGCAGGGACAGGATATACGAGCAGTACTTC. Its protein is CASSRDRIYEQYF.

This clonotype appeared a few times. The chain carries TRBV2 and TRBJ1-2; 8 nucleotides match TRBD1. V was clipped by 3 bases and J by 2 bases; unmatched bases: 2. Germline V lookup: CDR1 SNHLY, CDR2 FYNNEI. The CDR3 has 14 residues. The CDR3 nucleotides read TGTGCCAGCAGTGATGGACAGGGAAACTATGGCTACACCTTC. It translates to CASSDGQGNYGYTF.

In this sample, this clonotype turned up a few times. This rearrangement joins TRBV12-3 or TRBV12-4 to TRBJ1-6; TRBD1 agrees at 9 bases. The CDR3 covers 14 residues. V was clipped by 6 bases and J by 9 bases; unmatched bases: 6. CDR3 DNA sequence: TGTGCCAGCAGCCAAACAGGGGGCGGTTCACCCCTCCACTTT. Translating gives CASSQTGGGSPLHF.

The V gene is TRBV30, the J gene TRBJ1-4; TRBD1 aligns across 12 bases. J lost 10 bases, V lost 5 bases, and 8 bases had no gene match. This CDR3 comprises 14 residues. Germline values: CDR1 GTSNPN, CDR2 SVGIG (reference sequence). CDR3 in amino acids: CAWSPGQGARKLFF. CDR3 sequence (DNA): TGTGCCTGGTCGCCGGGACAGGGGGCCAGAAAACTGTTTTTT.

The genes are TRBV6-2 or TRBV6-3 and TRBJ1-5, with D hard to call. The CDR3 has 14 residues. The V end was cut by 2 bases, the J end by 1 base, with 6 bases between. Germline lookup yields CDR1 MNHEY and CDR2 SVGEGT. CDR3 residues: CASSYTSSNQPQHF. In DNA form, the CDR3 reads TGTGCCAGCAGTTACACATCCAGCAATCAGCCCCAGCATTTT.

The CDR3 spells CASSQVPGTVFNTEAFF. Written as DNA, the CDR3 is TGTGCCAGCAGCCAAGTCCCCGGGACAGTCTTCAACACTGAAGCTTTCTTT. The chain recombines TRBV3-1 with TRBJ1-1, with TRBD1 identical over 7 bases. Losses at the gene ends were 1 base for V and 2 bases for J; bases not matched to a gene: 10. The length of the CDR3 is 17 residues. Germline CDR1 LGHDT, CDR2 YNNKEL (reference sequence).

This clonotype appeared a few times. The rearrangement joins TRBV6-2 or TRBV6-3 to TRBJ1-5; 7 nucleotides match TRBD1. This CDR3 comprises 16 residues. Germline V gives CDR1 MNHEY, CDR2 SVGEGT. The J segment lost 7 bases and the V segment lost 2 bases, leaving 11 bases of the junction unmatched. CDR3 region: CASSYDGQVGSQPQHF. The CDR3 DNA is TGTGCCAGCAGTTACGATGGACAGGTTGGTAGCCAGCCCCAGCATTTT.